One sample yielded the 6 T cell receptor beta chains listed below, sequenced in a study of CD8+ T cells in alopecia areata. Sequencing relied on a cDNA template that was reverse transcribed from extracted RNA. TCRdb's table, derived via immunoSEQ multiplex PCR, lists solely in-frame clones and lacks some. The data contain about 150,000 clones, around 47% of them singletons. Sequenced: CD4+ T cells sorted from blood. All receptors come from a human donor with alopecia areata.

The sample holds one count of this clone. The junction does not match germline at one end; this may be a read error. This rearrangement joins TRBV2 to TRBJ2-6; TRBD1 agrees at 8 bases. CDR1 is SNHLY and CDR2 is FYNNEI in the germline V gene. This CDR3 has 20 amino acids. The chain's CDR3 is CASSDSPRTGQLVGVNVLTF. CDR3 in DNA: TGTGCCAGCAGTGACTCTCCCCGGACAGGGCAACTAGTAGGGGTCAACGTCCTGACTTTC.

V gene TRBV13 combines with J gene TRBJ1-4, with D possibly matching TRBD1 (6 bases). The CDR3 length is 13 residues. The V and J ends lost 5 bases and 16 bases respectively, with 20 bases between them. Germline loops: CDR1 PRHDT, CDR2 FYEKMQ (reference sequence). CDR3 amino acids: CASSVYRASGQFF. In DNA, the CDR3 is TGTGCCAGCAGCGTCTACAGGGCTTCGGGGCAGTTTTTT.

This chain links TRBV4-1 with TRBJ2-5; the D gene is possibly TRBD2 (6 bases). Deletions cut 1 base from V and 5 bases from J, with 8 bases between. The CDR3 sequence is 13 residues long. Germline V lookup: CDR1 MGHRA, CDR2 YSYEKL. The CDR3 region is CASSQGLVETQYF. In DNA form, the CDR3 reads TGCGCCAGCAGCCAAGGACTAGTCGAGACCCAGTACTTC.

This clone was picked up a small number of times. The chain joins TRBV29-1 to TRBJ1-4; no reliable D call. The CDR3 has 15 amino acids. Per the germline V gene, CDR1 is SQVTM and CDR2 is ANQGSEA. With 5 bases removed from V and 1 base from J, the gap between germline ends came to 14 bases. CDR3 bases: TGCAGCGTTCAAGTCCTTGGTGAAACTAATGAAAAACTGTTTTTT. Its protein is CSVQVLGETNEKLFF.

This clone has more than one count but fewer than ten. The chain links TRBV5-4 to TRBJ2-7; the match to TRBD2 covers 7 bases. This CDR3 is built from 14 residues. Trimming at V came to 3 bases and at J to 2 bases, leaving 5 bases not matched to a gene. The germline V gene encodes CDR1 SGHNT and CDR2 YYREEE (reference sequence). The DNA for the CDR3 is TGTGCCAGCAGCTCGGGACTATCTCCCTACGAGCAGTACTTC. Residues: CASSSGLSPYEQYF.

This CDR3 is CASSTGTSVTYEQYF. The DNA of the CDR3 is TGTGCCAGCAGCACGGGGACTAGCGTCACCTACGAGCAGTACTTC. The chain combines TRBV2 with TRBJ2-7; 10 nucleotides match TRBD2. The CDR3 contains 15 residues. J was trimmed by 2 bases and V by 6 bases; bases with no gene match: 7. The germline V gene has CDR1 SNHLY and CDR2 FYNNEI.